This T cell receptor (beta chain) was sequenced in a study of blood T cell repertoires in COVID-19. Study summary: The study drew acute and convalescent COVID-19 samples from the United States, Italy and Spain. T cells, B-cell-depleted T cells, or PBMCs provided the cDNA or gDNA that served as material.

Germline V gene data show CDR1 as SNHLY and CDR2 as FYNNEI. There are 15 residues in the CDR3. With 4 bases removed from V and 5 bases from J, the gap between germline ends came to 12 bases. The table came from immunoSEQ multiplex PCR; TCRdb's copy has only in-frame clones and leaves some out. Here the sample spans around 150,000 clones, 60% to 85% being singletons. The clonotype originates from a woman over 75 with active or convalescent COVID-19. This sequence joins TRBV2 and TRBJ1-6; tentative D call: TRBD1 (5 bases). The sample taken for sequencing was peripheral blood. The CDR3 reads CASSVWTPDNSPLHF. The CDR3 DNA reads TGTGCCAGCAGTGTCTGGACACCCGATAATTCACCCCTCCACTTT. Filled out from reference TRBV2 and TRBJ1-6, the complete variable domain reads EPEVTQTPSHQVTQMGQEVILRCVPISNHLYFYWYRQILGQKVEFLVSFYNNEISEKSEIFDDQFSVERPDGSNFTLKIRSTKLEDSAMYFCASSVWTPDNSPLHFGNGTRLTVT.